The next 17 T cell receptor beta chains were all read from a single sample in a study of blood T cell repertoires in COVID-19 (dated by TCRdb to about 2020). The library was made by the immunoSEQ multiplex PCR assay. TCRdb took this table from immuneACCESS and kept in-frame rearrangements with V and J called. Such tables lack part of the clones; where checked against another copy, unresolved V genes explain under half of the gap, and the rest is unexplained. Present in this sample are 150,000 to 200,000 clones, around 82% of which were seen just once. The leading ten clones occupy 7% of the sample. The sequenced material came from peripheral blood. Receptor source: a woman aged 40 to 50 with COVID-19, enrolled during active disease.

The genes are TRBV12-3 or TRBV12-4 and TRBJ1-2; D is possibly TRBD1 (6 bases). V was shortened by 2 bases and J by 5 bases, with 6 bases between the two germline ends. This CDR3 spans 12 amino acids. The CDR3 DNA follows: TGTGCCAGCAGTTTAAGGGGGTATGGCTACACCTTC. Encoded protein: CASSLRGYGYTF.

The rearrangement uses TRBV30 and TRBJ2-1, with a weak D call TRBD2 (6 bases). Trimming stripped 0 bases from V and 4 bases from J, with 16 bases between. The CDR3 covers 16 residues. Germline values: CDR1 GTSNPN, CDR2 SVGIG (reference sequence). CDR3 region: CAWSVHSGAPYNEQFF. The CDR3 nucleotides are TGTGCCTGGAGTGTACACTCGGGAGCACCTTACAATGAGCAGTTCTTC.

This chain uses TRBV29-1 with TRBJ2-7, with 9 nucleotides matching TRBD1. The germline V gene encodes CDR1 SQVTM and CDR2 ANQGSEA. The ends lost 1 base at V and 6 bases at J; junction bases unmatched: 13. This CDR3 is built from 16 residues. The CDR3 protein is CSVEVSRDRAFLEQYF. The CDR3 nucleotides are TGCAGCGTTGAAGTAAGTCGGGACAGGGCTTTTCTCGAGCAGTACTTC.

The chain combines TRBV25-1 with TRBJ2-7; maybe TRBD2 (6 bases). The CDR3 spans 14 residues. The germline V gene encodes CDR1 MGHDK and CDR2 SYGVNS. The V and J ends lost 6 bases and 4 bases respectively, with 16 bases between them. The CDR3 DNA reads TGTGCCAGCAGAGAGACGGGGGTAGGATACGAGCAGTACTTC. As protein: CASRETGVGYEQYF.

The chain carries TRBV2 and TRBJ1-5; D uncertain. V shed 2 bases and J shed 0 bases, with 8 bases lying between them. The CDR3 totals 15 residues. Germline CDR1 is SNHLY and CDR2 is FYNNEI. The CDR3 DNA sequence: TGTGCCAGCAGTGAATCGGGGAATAGCAATCAGCCCCAGCATTTT. This sequence encodes CASSESGNSNQPQHF.

CDR3 residues: CSARTGGDTEAFF. CDR3 nucleotides: TGCAGCGCGAGGACAGGGGGGGACACTGAAGCTTTCTTT. The J gene is TRBJ1-1, the V gene TRBV29-1, with TRBD1 matching 10 bases. The CDR3 is 13 amino acids. V lost 7 bases and J lost 3; bases outside the gene matches: 5. In germline, CDR1 is SQVTM, CDR2 ANQGSEA.

This clone was picked up a small number of times. This rearrangement joins TRBV5-5 to TRBJ2-7, with D hard to call. The CDR3 runs 13 residues. CDR1 and CDR2 from the germline V gene are SGHKS and YYEKEE (reference sequence). The V gene lost 1 base and the J gene lost 2 bases, with 7 bases spanning the gap. The CDR3 DNA reads TGTGCCAGCAGCTTGATCGACACCTACGAGCAGTACTTC. Protein sequence: CASSLIDTYEQYF.

This sequence joins TRBV19 and TRBJ2-4, with 10 bases matching TRBD2. Germline V gene sequence: CDR1 LNHDA, CDR2 SQIVND (reference sequence). With 6 bases clipped from V and 8 bases from J, the junction kept 13 bases outside the gene matches. The CDR3 runs to 16 residues. CDR3 bases: TGTGCCAGTAGGAAGGGGTCTAGCGGGAGATCAGACATTCAGTACTTC. This sequence encodes CASRKGSSGRSDIQYF.

This clone was counted a single time. The sample has other DNA sequences that encode this CDR3 too. This chain connects TRBV2 to TRBJ1-2, with D perhaps TRBD1 (6 bases). The CDR3 consists of 13 residues. Trimming pared 2 bases from V and 2 bases from J, leaving 6 bases between. Germline V gives CDR1 SNHLY, CDR2 FYNNEI. CDR3 loop: CASSETGNYGYTF. Here the CDR3 DNA reads TGTGCCAGCAGTGAAACAGGGAACTATGGCTACACCTTC.

V is TRBV5-4 and J is TRBJ2-3; D gene ambiguous. Trimming shortened V by 4 bases and J by 3 bases, and 12 bases separated the two germline ends. CDR1 is SGHNT and CDR2 is YYREEE in the germline V gene (reference sequence). This CDR3 comprises 14 residues. CDR3 region: CASSPWSGTDTQYF. The CDR3 DNA is TGTGCCAGCAGCCCTTGGAGTGGAACAGATACGCAGTATTTT.

V gene TRBV27 combines with J gene TRBJ2-5; possibly TRBD1 for D (6 bases). With 4 bases removed from V and 1 base from J, the gap between germline ends came to 28 bases. Germline V gives CDR1 MNHEY, CDR2 SMNVEV (reference sequence). CDR3 length equals 20 residues. DNA for the CDR3: TGTGCCAGCAGTTCCAGGGTGAGGGGGTTGGAAGGAGTCCCCCAAGAGACCCAGTACTTC. Protein product: CASSSRVRGLEGVPQETQYF.

Comment on this clone: The same CDR3 is also encoded by other DNA sequences in this sample. V usage is TRBV27 and J usage is TRBJ1-5, with a possible D match to TRBD1 (6 bases). Germline assignment: CDR1 MNHEY and CDR2 SMNVEV (reference sequence). CDR3 length: 15 amino acids. The V gene lost 2 bases and the J gene lost 2 bases, with 10 bases spanning the gap. Written as DNA, the CDR3 is TGTGCCAGCAGTTTAGGGGGCTTCGGCAATCAGCCCCAGCATTTT. Translation gives CASSLGGFGNQPQHF.

The chain links TRBV6-5 to TRBJ2-5; 7 bases align to TRBD1. Germline V CDR1 and CDR2: MNHEY, SVGAGI. This CDR3 contains 15 residues. The trim removed 6 bases at V and 0 bases at J, leaving 7 bases unmatched. The CDR3 sequence: CASRSTGSYQETQYF. The CDR3 nucleotides are TGTGCCAGCAGATCGACAGGGTCCTACCAAGAGACCCAGTACTTC.

This clone has just a few counts. This chain uses TRBV7-8 with TRBJ2-7; weak D call: TRBD2 (6 bases). Trimming took off 0 bases at V and 1 base at J, with 13 bases between the two ends. Germline V lookup: CDR1 SGHVS, CDR2 FQNEAQ. The CDR3 sequence is 16 residues long. In nucleotides, the CDR3 is TGTGCCAGCAGCTTAGCATTTGCGGGGACTTCCTACGAGCAGTACTTC. Translation gives CASSLAFAGTSYEQYF.

The rearrangement links TRBV4-1 to TRBJ2-1; the D gene is possibly TRBD2 (5 bases). Germline CDR1 MGHRA, CDR2 YSYEKL. The length of the CDR3 is 14 residues. Deletions cut 1 base from V and 3 bases from J, with 7 bases between. The CDR3 region is CASSQVGNYNEQFF. The CDR3 nucleotides read TGCGCCAGCAGCCAAGTCGGGAACTACAATGAGCAGTTCTTC.

The chain joins TRBV2 to TRBJ2-3; 10 nucleotides agree with TRBD1. The CDR3 contains 15 residues. V was clipped by 7 bases and J by 3 bases; unmatched bases: 7. Germline lookup yields CDR1 SNHLY and CDR2 FYNNEI. This CDR3 is CASTRDRGKTDTQYF. The CDR3 coding sequence is TGTGCCAGCACCAGGGACAGGGGTAAAACAGATACGCAGTATTTT.

The chain employs TRBV15 and TRBJ1-2, with TRBD1 matching over 7 bases. The CDR3 runs 16 residues. Germline assignment: CDR1 LNHNV and CDR2 YYDKDF (reference sequence). The V segment lost 0 bases and the J segment 6 bases; nucleotides outside the gene matches: 10. DNA of the CDR3: TGTGCCACCAGCAGAGAAAATTCAGGGGGGAGCCATGGCTACACCTTC. Protein product: CATSRENSGGSHGYTF.